What follows are 23 T cell receptor beta chains derived from one specimen sequenced in a study of cytomegalovirus exposure and HLA in healthy donors. Amplification used 60 Vbeta primers and 13 Jbeta primers. Libraries were prepared by immunoSEQ multiplex PCR; TCRdb keeps only in-frame clonotypes and omits some of them. The sample consists of about 140,000 clones, about four fifths of them appearing once. Sample: PBMCs. These receptor sequences come from a male donor in good health and CMV-seronegative.

This clone came up a few times. This chain uses TRBV5-8 with TRBJ1-4; TRBD1 aligns across 8 bases. After removal of 4 bases from V and 6 bases from J, the junction contained 5 bases not matched to a gene. There are 14 residues in the CDR3. The germline V gene has CDR1 SGHTS and CDR2 YDEGEE. The CDR3 DNA follows: TGTGCCAGCAGCCCAGGACAGGGTTATGAAAAACTGTTTTTT. Translation gives CASSPGQGYEKLFF. The complete variable domain, with remaining parts taken from reference TRBV5-8 and TRBJ1-4, reads EAGVTQSPTHLIKTRGQQATLRCSPISGHTSVYWYQQALGLGLQFLLWYDEGEERNRGNFPPRFSGRQFPNYSSELNVNALELEDSALYLCASSPGQGYEKLFFGSGTQLSVL.

The rearrangement uses TRBV11-3 and TRBJ1-1, with a tentative D call TRBD1 (5 bases). This CDR3 contains 11 residues. V lost 4 bases, J lost 10 bases, and 10 bases lay in between. Germline CDR1 reads SGHNT; CDR2 reads YENEEA. CDR3 sequence reads: CASSYGHGAFF. The CDR3, as DNA: TGTGCCAGCAGCTACGGACACGGAGCTTTCTTT.

In its sample, this clone was seen a few times. V is TRBV5-6 and J is TRBJ2-4; D is possibly TRBD2 (5 bases). The CDR3 totals 13 residues. CDR1 is SGHDT, CDR2 YYEEEE, per germline. The V end lost 0 bases, the J end lost 9 bases, and 10 bases lay between the germline ends. The CDR3 DNA sequence: TGTGCCAGCAGCTTGGACGGGGTGGGCATTCAGTACTTC. This translates into CASSLDGVGIQYF.

This clone showed up just a few times. This rearrangement joins TRBV4-1 to TRBJ1-1; D is uncertain. The CDR3 loop spans 15 amino acids. V lost 1 base to trimming and J lost 2 bases, with 11 bases between them. The germline CDR1 and CDR2 sequences are MGHRA and YSYEKL. The CDR3: CASSQVRHLNTEAFF. CDR3 DNA: TGCGCCAGCAGCCAAGTTCGACACCTAAACACTGAAGCTTTCTTT.

This chain joins TRBV9 and TRBJ1-1; TRBD1 might be the D (6 bases). The ends were cut back, 4 bases at V and 2 bases at J, with 15 bases in the middle. The CDR3 is 15 amino acids. The germline V gene has CDR1 SGDLS and CDR2 YYNGEE. The CDR3 loop reads CASSPTGTSNTEAFF. The CDR3 DNA sequence: TGTGCCAGCAGCCCGACCGGGACATCCAACACTGAAGCTTTCTTT.

The CDR3 DNA reads TGTGCCAGCAGCTTCGGCAGGGCTGGAGAGACCCAGTACTTC. Amino acids: CASSFGRAGETQYF. V gene TRBV5-4 combines with J gene TRBJ2-5, with D possibly being TRBD1 (5 bases). The germline V gene has CDR1 SGHNT and CDR2 YYREEE (reference sequence). Trimming pared 2 bases from V and 4 bases from J, leaving 12 bases between. The CDR3 is 14 residues long.

The V and J genes are TRBV10-3 and TRBJ2-5; TRBD1 is a possible D gene (6 bases). CDR3 length equals 16 residues. The germline V gene has CDR1 ENHRY and CDR2 SYGVKD. V lost 2 bases and J lost 0, with 13 bases in between. The CDR3 coding sequence is TGTGCCATCAGTGAGATGGACAGTAAGTACCAAGAGACCCAGTACTTC. It encodes CAISEMDSKYQETQYF.

The V gene is TRBV6-1, the J gene TRBJ2-6, with 7 bases that match TRBD2. The germline V gene has CDR1 MNHNS and CDR2 SASEGT. This CDR3 comprises 15 residues. Trimming removed 3 bases from V and 4 bases from J; junction bases left unmatched: 3. The CDR3 region is CASSDGGGGANVLTF. In DNA form, the CDR3 reads TGTGCCAGCAGTGATGGGGGGGGAGGGGCCAACGTCCTGACTTTC.

This clone appeared a few times. A much larger clone sits a single nucleotide away, making a read error possible. The rearrangement uses TRBV6-6 and TRBJ1-1, with a possible D match to TRBD1 (6 bases). Germline V gene sequence: CDR1 MNHNY, CDR2 SVGAGI (reference sequence). V lost 4 bases and J lost 1, with 7 bases in between. There are 13 residues in the CDR3. This CDR3 reads CASSSGQNTEAFF. DNA for the CDR3: TGTGCCAGCAGTTCGGGACAGAACACTGAAGCTTTCTTT.

V is TRBV25-1 and J is TRBJ1-5; 9 bases fit TRBD1. The V gene's germline CDR1 is MGHDK and CDR2 SYGVNS. There are 17 residues in the CDR3. Trimming cost V 6 bases and J 4 bases; bases outside gene matches: 13. CDR3 protein: CASRKRGDREGNQPQHF. As DNA, the CDR3 is TGTGCCAGCAGGAAAAGGGGGGACAGGGAGGGAAATCAGCCCCAGCATTTT.

The rearrangement links TRBV7-8 to TRBJ1-4; D might be TRBD1 (6 bases). Deletions cut 5 bases from V and 0 bases from J, with 10 bases between. Germline CDR1 is SGHVS and CDR2 is FQNEAQ. This CDR3 is 15 amino acids long. The CDR3 nucleotides read TGTGCCAGCAGCAGGACAGCTGCAACTAATGAAAAACTGTTTTTT. Translating gives CASSRTAATNEKLFF.

This clone counts as medium-sized. V usage is TRBV7-6 and J usage is TRBJ1-2; D may be TRBD1 (6 bases). From germline, CDR1 is SGHVS and CDR2 FNYEAQ. This CDR3 has 13 residues. V was cut by 6 bases and J by 2 bases, with 10 bases left in between. The CDR3 DNA reads TGTGCCAGCAGTTTTACAGGGAACTATGGCTACACCTTC. This translates into CASSFTGNYGYTF.

V gene TRBV30 combines with J gene TRBJ1-2; D is ambiguous. Trimming took 5 bases from V and 6 from J, leaving 13 bases between them. The V gene's germline CDR1 is GTSNPN and CDR2 SVGIG (reference sequence). The CDR3 is 12 amino acids. CDR3 nucleotide sequence: TGTGCCTGGGGCGAGGAGGGTCATGGCTACACCTTC. Its translation is CAWGEEGHGYTF.

The genes are TRBV9 and TRBJ1-1, with no clear D. There are 13 residues in the CDR3. The V end lost 0 bases, the J end lost 5 bases, and 8 bases lay between the germline ends. From germline, CDR1 is SGDLS and CDR2 YYNGEE. In nucleotides, the CDR3 is TGTGCCAGCAGCGTAGGGGGAGCGACTGAAGCTTTCTTT. This gives the protein CASSVGGATEAFF.

The sample holds a few counts of this clone. This chain uses TRBV6-5 with TRBJ1-1, with 8 bases aligning to TRBD1. Germline V gene sequence: CDR1 MNHEY, CDR2 SVGAGI. J was trimmed by 8 bases and V by 7 bases; bases with no gene match: 12. The CDR3 length is 14 residues. The CDR3 here is CASIPGGPTQEAFF. The CDR3, as DNA: TGTGCCAGCATCCCAGGGGGCCCGACCCAAGAAGCTTTCTTT.

This rearrangement joins TRBV30 to TRBJ1-2; D gene unclear. CDR3 length: 11 residues. V was clipped by 1 base and J by 8 bases, with 8 bases between them. Per germline, CDR1 GTSNPN and CDR2 SVGIG (reference sequence). The CDR3 spells CAWSDTYGYTF. CDR3 DNA sequence: TGTGCCTGGAGTGATACATACGGCTACACCTTC.

The CDR3 is CASKSAGDEKLFF. The CDR3 nucleotides read TGTGCCAGCAAATCGGCCGGGGATGAAAAACTGTTTTTT. The chain links TRBV11-3 to TRBJ1-4; D is ambiguous. V lost 7 bases, J lost 6 bases, and 12 bases lay in between. Germline V CDR1 and CDR2: SGHNT, YENEEA. The CDR3 loop spans 13 amino acids.

V and J are TRBV27 and TRBJ1-1; D not resolved. V lost 0 bases, J lost 1 base, and 6 bases lay in between. The germline V gene has CDR1 MNHEY and CDR2 SMNVEV (reference sequence). There are 14 residues in the CDR3. Written as DNA, the CDR3 is TGTGCCAGCAGTTTATCGGCAGGGAACACTGAAGCTTTCTTT. Its protein product is CASSLSAGNTEAFF.

The rearrangement uses TRBV12-5 and TRBJ1-5, with a possible D match to TRBD1 (6 bases). The CDR3 sequence is 15 residues long. V was clipped by 3 bases and J by 4 bases, with 13 bases between them. The germline CDR1 and CDR2 sequences are LGHNT and FRNRAP. CDR3 sequence: CASGFSGALNQPQHF. The DNA of the CDR3 is TGTGCTAGTGGTTTCTCAGGGGCGTTGAATCAGCCCCAGCATTTT.

This rearrangement joins TRBV5-1 to TRBJ2-3, with a possible D match to TRBD1 (5 bases). CDR1 SGHRS and CDR2 YFSETQ come from the germline V gene. The CDR3 is 13 residues long. Trimming stripped 4 bases from V and 3 bases from J, with 9 bases between. DNA of the CDR3: TGCGCCAGCAGCATCGACAGAACAGATACGCAGTATTTT. Encoded protein: CASSIDRTDTQYF.

The chain links TRBV7-2 to TRBJ1-2; weak D call: TRBD1 (6 bases). Trimming stripped 6 bases from V and 8 bases from J, with 13 bases between. CDR1 is SGHTA and CDR2 is FQGNSA in the germline V gene. CDR3 length: 12 residues. DNA for the CDR3: TGTGCCAGCAGTACAGGGTTTTGGGGCTACACCTTC. It translates to CASSTGFWGYTF.

The chain is built from TRBV11-2 and TRBJ1-2; TRBD1 agrees at 11 bases. The CDR3 runs to 15 residues. Germline V gene lookup returns CDR1 SGHAT and CDR2 FQNNGV. Trimming took 6 bases from V and 7 from J; bases not matched to a gene: 10. DNA for the CDR3: TGTGCCAGCAGATGGACGGGACAGGGGGGTTCTGGCTACACCTTC. As protein: CASRWTGQGGSGYTF.

The V gene is TRBV19, the J gene TRBJ1-1; 7 bases are a match to TRBD1. V lost 2 bases and J lost 4; bases outside the gene matches: 7. Looked up from germline, CDR1 is LNHDA and CDR2 is SQIVND (reference sequence). This CDR3 region has 15 residues. The CDR3 DNA is TGTGCCAGTAGTATAATTCGACAGGGAGGCACTGAAGCTTTCTTT. Residues: CASSIIRQGGTEAFF.